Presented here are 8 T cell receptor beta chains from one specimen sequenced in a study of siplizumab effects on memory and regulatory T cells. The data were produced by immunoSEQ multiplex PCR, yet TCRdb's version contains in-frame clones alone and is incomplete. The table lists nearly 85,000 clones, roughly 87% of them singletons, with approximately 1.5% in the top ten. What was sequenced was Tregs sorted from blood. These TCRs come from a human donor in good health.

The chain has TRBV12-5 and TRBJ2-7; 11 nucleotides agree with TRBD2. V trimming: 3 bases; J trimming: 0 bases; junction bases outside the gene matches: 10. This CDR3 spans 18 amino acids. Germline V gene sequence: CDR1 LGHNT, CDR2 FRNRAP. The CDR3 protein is CASGLGLAGGTFSYEQYF. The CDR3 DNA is TGTGCTAGTGGTTTAGGGCTAGCGGGGGGTACCTTCTCCTACGAGCAGTACTTC.

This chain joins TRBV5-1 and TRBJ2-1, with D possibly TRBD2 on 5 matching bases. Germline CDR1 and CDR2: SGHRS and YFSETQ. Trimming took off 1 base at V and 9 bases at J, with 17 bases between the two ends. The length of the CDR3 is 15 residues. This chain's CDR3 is CASSLNGLSRGEQFF. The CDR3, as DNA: TGCGCCAGCAGCTTGAATGGACTTTCGCGCGGTGAGCAGTTCTTC.

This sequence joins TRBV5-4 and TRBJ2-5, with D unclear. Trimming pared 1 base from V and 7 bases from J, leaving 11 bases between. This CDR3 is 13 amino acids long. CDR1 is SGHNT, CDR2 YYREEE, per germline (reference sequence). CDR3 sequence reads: CASSLTAVGTQYF. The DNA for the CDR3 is TGTGCCAGCAGCTTGACGGCGGTGGGGACCCAGTACTTC.

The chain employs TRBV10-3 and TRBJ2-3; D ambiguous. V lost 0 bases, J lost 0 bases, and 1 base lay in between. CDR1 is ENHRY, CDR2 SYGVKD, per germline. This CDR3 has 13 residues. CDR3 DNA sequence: TGTGCCATCAGTGAGTCAAGCACAGATACGCAGTATTTT. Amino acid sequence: CAISESSTDTQYF.

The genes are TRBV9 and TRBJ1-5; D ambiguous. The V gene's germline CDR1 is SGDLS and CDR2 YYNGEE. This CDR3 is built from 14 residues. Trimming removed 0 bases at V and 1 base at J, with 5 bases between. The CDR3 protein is CASSVEASNQPQHF. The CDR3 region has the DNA TGTGCCAGCAGCGTAGAAGCCAGCAATCAGCCCCAGCATTTT.

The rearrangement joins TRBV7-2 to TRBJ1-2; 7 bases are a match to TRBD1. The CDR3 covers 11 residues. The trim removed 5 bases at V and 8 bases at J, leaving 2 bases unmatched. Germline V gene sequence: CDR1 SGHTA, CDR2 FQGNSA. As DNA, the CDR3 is TGTGCCAGCAGCCCGGACAGGGGCTACACCTTC. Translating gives CASSPDRGYTF. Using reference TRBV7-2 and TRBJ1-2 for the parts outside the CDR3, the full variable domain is GAGVSQSPSNKVTEKGKDVELRCDPISGHTALYWYRQSLGQGLEFLIYFQGNSAPDKSGLPSDRFSAERTGGSVSTLTIQRTQQEDSAVYLCASSPDRGYTFGSGTRLTVV.

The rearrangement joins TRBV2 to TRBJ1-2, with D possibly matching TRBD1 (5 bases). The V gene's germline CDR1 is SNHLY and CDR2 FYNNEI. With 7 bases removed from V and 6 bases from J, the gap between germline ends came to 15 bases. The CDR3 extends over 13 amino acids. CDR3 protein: CASKRQYNNGYTF. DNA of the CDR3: TGTGCCAGCAAAAGACAGTATAATAATGGCTACACCTTC. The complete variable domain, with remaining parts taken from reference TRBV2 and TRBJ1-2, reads EPEVTQTPSHQVTQMGQEVILRCVPISNHLYFYWYRQILGQKVEFLVSFYNNEISEKSEIFDDQFSVERPDGSNFTLKIRSTKLEDSAMYFCASKRQYNNGYTFGSGTRLTVV.

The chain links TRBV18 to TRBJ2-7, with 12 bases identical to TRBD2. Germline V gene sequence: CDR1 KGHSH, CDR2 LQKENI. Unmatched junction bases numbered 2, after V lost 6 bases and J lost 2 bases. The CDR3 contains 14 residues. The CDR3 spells CASSRTSGTYEQYF. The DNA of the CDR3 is TGTGCCAGCTCCCGGACTAGCGGGACCTACGAGCAGTACTTC.